Below, 5 T cell receptor beta chains from the same sample are listed, as sequenced in a study of Tregs in tolerant kidney transplant recipients. Profiling relied on immunoSEQ multiplex PCR, and the TCRdb table lists in-frame clones only, not all of them. The sample consists of about 77,000 clones, roughly 98% of them appearing once. The source material was CD4+ T cells from blood, sampled before the transplant. Every receptor here comes from a human donor who received a combined kidney and bone marrow transplant.

This chain connects TRBV7-9 to TRBJ2-7; D might be TRBD1 (6 bases). Per germline, CDR1 SEHNR and CDR2 FQNEAQ (reference sequence). The V end lost 3 bases, the J end lost 1 base, and 10 bases lay between the germline ends. The CDR3 spans 14 residues. The CDR3 sequence is CASSFRGNSYEQYF. CDR3 coding DNA: TGTGCCAGCAGCTTCAGGGGAAATTCCTACGAGCAGTACTTC.

This clone was detected once. CDR3 DNA: TGCGCCAGCAGCTTAAAACTAGCGGGGGGCCCTGATACGCAGTATTTT. Translated: CASSLKLAGGPDTQYF. The chain combines TRBV5-1 with TRBJ2-3; 12 bases are a match to TRBD2. CDR3 size: 16 residues. Trimming cost V 2 bases and J 6 bases; bases outside gene matches: 7. The germline gives CDR1 SGHRS, CDR2 YFSETQ.

V and J are TRBV6-5 and TRBJ2-7; 12 positions agree with TRBD2. Trimming at V came to 2 bases and at J to 6 bases, leaving 8 bases not matched to a gene. Germline CDR1 reads MNHEY; CDR2 reads SVGAGI. The CDR3 covers 16 residues. The CDR3 loop is CASSYGLAGLVGEQYF. CDR3 coding DNA: TGTGCCAGCAGTTACGGACTAGCGGGATTAGTGGGCGAGCAGTACTTC.

The chain employs TRBV14 and TRBJ2-5; D not certain. Trimming stripped 0 bases from V and 4 bases from J, with 9 bases between. CDR1 is SGHDN, CDR2 FVKESK, per germline. The CDR3 is 14 residues long. The CDR3 coding sequence is TGTGCCAGCAGCCAAGATCCGGTCCGAGAGACCCAGTACTTC. It encodes CASSQDPVRETQYF.

This sequence joins TRBV5-8 and TRBJ2-2; 7 positions match TRBD1. Germline lookup yields CDR1 SGHTS and CDR2 YDEGEE. CDR3 size: 12 residues. J gave up 9 bases and V 8 bases, and 7 bases lay outside the gene matches. CDR3: CARNRGPRELFF. The CDR3 coding sequence is TGTGCCAGAAACAGGGGTCCCAGGGAGCTGTTTTTT.